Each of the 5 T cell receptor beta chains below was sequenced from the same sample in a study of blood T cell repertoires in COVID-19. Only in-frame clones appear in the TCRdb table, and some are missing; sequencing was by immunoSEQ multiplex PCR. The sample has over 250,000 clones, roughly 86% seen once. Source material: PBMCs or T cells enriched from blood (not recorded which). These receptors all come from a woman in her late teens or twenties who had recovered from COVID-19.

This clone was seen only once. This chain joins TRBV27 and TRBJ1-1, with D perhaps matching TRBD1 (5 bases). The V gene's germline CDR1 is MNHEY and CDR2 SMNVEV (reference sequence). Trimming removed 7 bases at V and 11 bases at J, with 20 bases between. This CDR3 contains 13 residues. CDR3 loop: CASTPRNGGDAFF. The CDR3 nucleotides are TGTGCCAGCACCCCCCGCAACGGAGGGGACGCTTTCTTT.

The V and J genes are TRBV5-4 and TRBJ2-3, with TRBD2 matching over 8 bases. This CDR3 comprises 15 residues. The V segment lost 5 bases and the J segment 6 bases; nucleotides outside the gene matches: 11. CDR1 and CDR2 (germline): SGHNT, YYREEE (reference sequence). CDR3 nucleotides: TGTGCCAGCAGGAACGGGGGGGCCAGAAGGGATACGCAGTATTTT. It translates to CASRNGGARRDTQYF.

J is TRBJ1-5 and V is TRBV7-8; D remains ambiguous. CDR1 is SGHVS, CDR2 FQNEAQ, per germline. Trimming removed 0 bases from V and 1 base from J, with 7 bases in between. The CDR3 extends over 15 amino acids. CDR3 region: CASSLARRSNQPQHF. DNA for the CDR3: TGTGCCAGCAGCTTAGCCCGGAGGAGCAATCAGCCCCAGCATTTT.

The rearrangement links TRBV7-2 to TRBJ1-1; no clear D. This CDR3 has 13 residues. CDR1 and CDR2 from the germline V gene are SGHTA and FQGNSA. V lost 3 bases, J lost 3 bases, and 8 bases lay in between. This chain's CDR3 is CASSFVEDTEAFF. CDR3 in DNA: TGTGCCAGCAGCTTCGTAGAAGACACTGAAGCTTTCTTT.

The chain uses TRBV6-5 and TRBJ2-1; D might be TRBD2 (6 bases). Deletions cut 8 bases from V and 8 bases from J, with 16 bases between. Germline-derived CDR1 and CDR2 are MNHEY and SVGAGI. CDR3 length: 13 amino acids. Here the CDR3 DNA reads TGTGCCAGCCGAAGATCTCCGGGGGATGAGCAGTTCTTC. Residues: CASRRSPGDEQFF.